The TCR beta chain described here comes from a study of cytomegalovirus exposure and HLA in healthy donors. Study summary: The approximately 120 validation repertoires and the roughly 670 first-cohort repertoires shared a platform, a later analysis reported. Findings and caveats of the study: Listed as cytomegalovirus-associated were 150 to 200 TCR beta chains.

As regards this clone: The antigen is unknown.

Germline values: CDR1 SEHNR, CDR2 FQNEAQ (reference sequence). The CDR3 runs 18 residues. The junction had 16 bases not matched to a gene; V was cut back by 3 bases and J by 6 bases. Sequencing was performed with immunoSEQ multiplex PCR; in TCRdb, only in-frame clones are kept and a portion is missing. The sample yields roughly 120,000 clones, roughly 83% seen once. The clonotype comes from a man aged 18-30 years in good health and CMV-seronegative. The J gene is TRBJ1-2, the V gene TRBV7-9, with 10 bases fitting TRBD1. Sample: PBMCs. Here the CDR3 reads CASSFVTGGRTLLNGYTF. As DNA, the CDR3 is TGTGCCAGCAGCTTCGTGACAGGGGGCCGAACGCTTCTGAATGGCTACACCTTC.